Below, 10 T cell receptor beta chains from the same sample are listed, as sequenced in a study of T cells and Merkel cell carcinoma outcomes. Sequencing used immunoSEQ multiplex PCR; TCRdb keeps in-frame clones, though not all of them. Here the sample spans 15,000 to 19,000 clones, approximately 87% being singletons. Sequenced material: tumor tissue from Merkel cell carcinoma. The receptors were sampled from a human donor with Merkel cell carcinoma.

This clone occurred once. CDR3 in amino acids: CASSRDRVGSGANVLTF. CDR3 bases: TGTGCCAGCAGCCGGGACAGGGTAGGGTCTGGGGCCAACGTCCTGACTTTC. The chain links TRBV2 to TRBJ2-6, with 9 positions matching TRBD1. Germline V gives CDR1 SNHLY, CDR2 FYNNEI. CDR3 length equals 17 residues. The trim removed 6 bases at V and 1 base at J, leaving 7 bases unmatched.

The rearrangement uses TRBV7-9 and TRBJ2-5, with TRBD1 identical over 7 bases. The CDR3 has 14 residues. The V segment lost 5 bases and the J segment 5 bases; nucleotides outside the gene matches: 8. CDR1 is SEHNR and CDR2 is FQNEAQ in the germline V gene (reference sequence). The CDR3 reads CASSRGTGDETQYF. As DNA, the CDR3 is TGTGCCAGCAGCAGGGGAACAGGGGATGAGACCCAGTACTTC.

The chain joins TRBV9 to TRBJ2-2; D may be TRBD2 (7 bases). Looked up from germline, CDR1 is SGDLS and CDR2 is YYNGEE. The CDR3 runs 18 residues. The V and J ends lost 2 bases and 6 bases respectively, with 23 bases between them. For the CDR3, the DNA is TGTGCCAGCAGCGTCGGGCAGGGAGGGGGTCCGGGGGCCGGGGAGCTGTTTTTT. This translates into CASSVGQGGGPGAGELFF.

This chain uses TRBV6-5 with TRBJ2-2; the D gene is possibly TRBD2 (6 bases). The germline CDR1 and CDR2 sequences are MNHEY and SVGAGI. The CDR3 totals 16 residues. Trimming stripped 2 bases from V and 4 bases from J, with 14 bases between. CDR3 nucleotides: TGTGCCAGCAGTTACACGGGAGCTTGGGGCACCGGGGAGCTGTTTTTT. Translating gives CASSYTGAWGTGELFF.

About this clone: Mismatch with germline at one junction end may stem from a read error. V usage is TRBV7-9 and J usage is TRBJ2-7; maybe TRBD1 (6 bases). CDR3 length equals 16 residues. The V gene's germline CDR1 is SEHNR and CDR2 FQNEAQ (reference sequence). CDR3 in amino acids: CASSSDRQDRSYEQYF. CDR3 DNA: TGTGCCAGCAGCTCCGATAGACAGGATCGATCCTACGAGCAGTATTTC.

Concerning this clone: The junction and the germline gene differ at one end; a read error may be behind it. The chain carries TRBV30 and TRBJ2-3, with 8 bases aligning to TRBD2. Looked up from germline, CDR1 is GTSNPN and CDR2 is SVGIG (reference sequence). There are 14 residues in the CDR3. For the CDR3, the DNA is TGTGCCTGGAGTGGGAGCGGGGGCACAAATACGCAGTATTTT. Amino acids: CAWSGSGGTNTQYF.

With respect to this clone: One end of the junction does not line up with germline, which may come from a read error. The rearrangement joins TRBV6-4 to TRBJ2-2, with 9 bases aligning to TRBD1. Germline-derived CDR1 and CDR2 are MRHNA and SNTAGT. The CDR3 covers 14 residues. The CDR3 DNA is TGTGCCAGCGGAACAGGGGGCGCGAACGGGGGGCTGTTTTTT. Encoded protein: CASGTGGANGGLFF.

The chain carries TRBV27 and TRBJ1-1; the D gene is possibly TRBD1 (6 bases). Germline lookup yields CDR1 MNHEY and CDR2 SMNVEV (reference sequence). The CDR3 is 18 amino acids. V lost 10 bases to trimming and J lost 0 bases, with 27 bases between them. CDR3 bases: TGTGCCACCACTTTAGGCTTAGGGGGGGGACGCATGAACACTGAAGCTTTCTTT. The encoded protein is CATTLGLGGGRMNTEAFF.

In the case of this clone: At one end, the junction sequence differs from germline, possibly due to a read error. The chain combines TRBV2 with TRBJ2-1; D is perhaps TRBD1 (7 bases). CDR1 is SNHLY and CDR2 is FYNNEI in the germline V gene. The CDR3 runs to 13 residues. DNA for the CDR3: TGTACCAGCAGTGCGGGACAGATAAATGAGCAGTTCTTC. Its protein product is CTSSAGQINEQFF.

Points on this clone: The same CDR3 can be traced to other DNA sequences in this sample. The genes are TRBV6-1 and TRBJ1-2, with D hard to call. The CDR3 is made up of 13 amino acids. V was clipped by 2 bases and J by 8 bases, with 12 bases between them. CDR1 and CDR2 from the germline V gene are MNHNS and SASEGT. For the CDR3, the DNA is TGTGCCAGCAGTGAATGGGGTCTACGAGGCTACACCTTC. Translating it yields CASSEWGLRGYTF.